This T cell receptor beta chain was profiled in a study of control samples from healthy donors and cancer patients. TCRdb's copy holds only in-frame clones and misses some; the assay was immunoSEQ multiplex PCR. The sample contains about 95,000 clones, about 87% of which appear only once. Germline CDR1 reads ENHRY; CDR2 reads SYGVKD. V was cut by 5 bases and J by 0 bases, with 10 bases left in between. The CDR3 is 14 amino acids. The specimen sequenced was blood. The genes are TRBV10-3 and TRBJ1-1; D may be TRBD1 (6 bases). This receptor was obtained from a woman in her sixties or seventies in good health. This CDR3 reads CAISPGAMNTEAFF. The CDR3 DNA sequence: TGTGCCATCAGTCCGGGGGCCATGAACACTGAAGCTTTCTTT.